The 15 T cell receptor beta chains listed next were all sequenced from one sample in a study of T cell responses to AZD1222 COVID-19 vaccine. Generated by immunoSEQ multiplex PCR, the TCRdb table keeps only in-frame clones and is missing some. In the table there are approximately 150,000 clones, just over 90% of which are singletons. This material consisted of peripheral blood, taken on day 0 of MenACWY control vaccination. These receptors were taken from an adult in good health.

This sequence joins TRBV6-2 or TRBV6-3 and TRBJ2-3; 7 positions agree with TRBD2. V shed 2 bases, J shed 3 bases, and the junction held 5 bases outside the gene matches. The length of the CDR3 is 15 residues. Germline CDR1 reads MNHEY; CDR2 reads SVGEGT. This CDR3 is CASSYLAVGTDTQYF. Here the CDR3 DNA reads TGTGCCAGCAGTTACCTAGCGGTAGGGACAGATACGCAGTATTTT.

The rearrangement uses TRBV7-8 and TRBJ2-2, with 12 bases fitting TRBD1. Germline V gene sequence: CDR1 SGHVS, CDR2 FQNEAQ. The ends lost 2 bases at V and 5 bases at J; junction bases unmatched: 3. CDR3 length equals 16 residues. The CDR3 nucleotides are TGTGCCAGCAGCTTAAAGGGACAGGGGGCAACCGGGGAGCTGTTTTTT. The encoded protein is CASSLKGQGATGELFF.

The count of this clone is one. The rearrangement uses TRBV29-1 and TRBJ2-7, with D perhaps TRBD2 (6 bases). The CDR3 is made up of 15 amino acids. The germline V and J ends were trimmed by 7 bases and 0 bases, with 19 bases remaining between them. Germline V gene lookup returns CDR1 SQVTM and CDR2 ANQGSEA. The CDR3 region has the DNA TGCAGCGGGGGGGACGGGCCCCCAGGCTCCTACGAGCAGTACTTC. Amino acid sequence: CSGGDGPPGSYEQYF.

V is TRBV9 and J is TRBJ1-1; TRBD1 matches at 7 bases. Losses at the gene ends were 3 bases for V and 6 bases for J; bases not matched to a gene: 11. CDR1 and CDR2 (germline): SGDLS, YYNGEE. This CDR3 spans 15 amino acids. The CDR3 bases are TGTGCCAGCAGCGGAATCTCGGCCGGACAGGCTGAAGCTTTCTTT. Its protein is CASSGISAGQAEAFF.

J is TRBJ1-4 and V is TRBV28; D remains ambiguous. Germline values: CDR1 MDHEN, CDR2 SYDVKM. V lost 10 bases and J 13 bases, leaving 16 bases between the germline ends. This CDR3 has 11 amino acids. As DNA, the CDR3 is TGTGCCACCCACACCGAGGGTGGACTGTTTTTT. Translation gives CATHTEGGLFF.

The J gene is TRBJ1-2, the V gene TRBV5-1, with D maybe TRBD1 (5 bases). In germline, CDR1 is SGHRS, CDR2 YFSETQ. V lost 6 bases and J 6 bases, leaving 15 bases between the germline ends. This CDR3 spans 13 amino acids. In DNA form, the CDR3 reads TGCGCCAGCACGATTCAGGGTTGGGATGGCTACACCTTC. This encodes CASTIQGWDGYTF.

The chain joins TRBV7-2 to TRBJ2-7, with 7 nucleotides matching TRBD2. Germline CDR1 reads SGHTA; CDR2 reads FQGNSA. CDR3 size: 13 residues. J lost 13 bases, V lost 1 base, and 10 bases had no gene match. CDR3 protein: CASSLVGNREAYF. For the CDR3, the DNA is TGTGCCAGCAGCTTAGTTGGAAACCGGGAGGCATACTTC.

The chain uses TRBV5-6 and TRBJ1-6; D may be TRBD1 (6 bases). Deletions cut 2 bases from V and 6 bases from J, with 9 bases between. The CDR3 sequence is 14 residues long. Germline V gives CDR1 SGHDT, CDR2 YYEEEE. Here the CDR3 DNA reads TGTGCCAGCAGCTTAACGGGGGCTAATTCACCCCTCCACTTT. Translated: CASSLTGANSPLHF.

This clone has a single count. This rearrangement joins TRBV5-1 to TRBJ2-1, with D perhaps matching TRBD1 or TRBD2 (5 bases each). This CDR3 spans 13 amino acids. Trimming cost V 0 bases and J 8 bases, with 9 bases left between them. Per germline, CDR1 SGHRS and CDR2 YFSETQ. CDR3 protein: CASSLGGIDEQFF. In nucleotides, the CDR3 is TGCGCCAGCAGCTTGGGGGGGATAGATGAGCAGTTCTTC.

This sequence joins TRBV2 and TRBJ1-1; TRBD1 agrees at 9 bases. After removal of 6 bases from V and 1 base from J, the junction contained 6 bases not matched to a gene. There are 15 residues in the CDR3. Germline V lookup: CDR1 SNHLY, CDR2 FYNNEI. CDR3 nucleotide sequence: TGTGCCAGCAGGGAGAGACAGGGGGGGAACACTGAAGCTTTCTTT. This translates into CASRERQGGNTEAFF.

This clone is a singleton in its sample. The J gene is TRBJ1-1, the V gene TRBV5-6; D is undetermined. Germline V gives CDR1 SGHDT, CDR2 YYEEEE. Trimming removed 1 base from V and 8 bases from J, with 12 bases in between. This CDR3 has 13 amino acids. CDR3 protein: CASSLIPGDEAFF. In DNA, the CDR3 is TGTGCCAGCAGCTTGATTCCAGGCGACGAAGCTTTCTTT.

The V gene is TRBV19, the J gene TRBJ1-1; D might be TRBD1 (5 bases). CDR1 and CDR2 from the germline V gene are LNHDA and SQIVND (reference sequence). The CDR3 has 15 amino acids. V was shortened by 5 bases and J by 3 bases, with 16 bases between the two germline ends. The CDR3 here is CASSPGIIKDTEAFF. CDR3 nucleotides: TGTGCCAGTAGTCCAGGGATAATTAAGGACACTGAAGCTTTCTTT.

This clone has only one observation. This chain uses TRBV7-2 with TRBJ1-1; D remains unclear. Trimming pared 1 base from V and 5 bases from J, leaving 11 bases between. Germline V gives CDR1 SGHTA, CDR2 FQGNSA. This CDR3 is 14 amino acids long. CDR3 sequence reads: CASSLGSGVTEAFF. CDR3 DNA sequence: TGTGCCAGCAGCTTAGGTTCCGGGGTAACTGAAGCTTTCTTT. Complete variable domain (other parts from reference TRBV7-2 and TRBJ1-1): GAGVSQSPSNKVTEKGKDVELRCDPISGHTALYWYRQSLGQGLEFLIYFQGNSAPDKSGLPSDRFSAERTGGSVSTLTIQRTQQEDSAVYLCASSLGSGVTEAFFGQGTRLTVV.

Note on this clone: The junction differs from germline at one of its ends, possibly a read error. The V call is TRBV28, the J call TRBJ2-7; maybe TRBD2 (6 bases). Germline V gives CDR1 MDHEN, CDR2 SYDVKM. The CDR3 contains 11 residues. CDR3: CASSSIREPHF. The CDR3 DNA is TGTGCCAGCAGCTCGATCCGGGAGCCGCACTTC.

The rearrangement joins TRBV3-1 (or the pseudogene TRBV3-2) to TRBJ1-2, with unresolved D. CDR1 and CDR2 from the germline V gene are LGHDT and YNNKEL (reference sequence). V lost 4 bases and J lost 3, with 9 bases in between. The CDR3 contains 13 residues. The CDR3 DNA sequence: TGTGCCAGCAGCCTAAAACCCCACTATGGCTACACCTTC. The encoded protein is CASSLKPHYGYTF.